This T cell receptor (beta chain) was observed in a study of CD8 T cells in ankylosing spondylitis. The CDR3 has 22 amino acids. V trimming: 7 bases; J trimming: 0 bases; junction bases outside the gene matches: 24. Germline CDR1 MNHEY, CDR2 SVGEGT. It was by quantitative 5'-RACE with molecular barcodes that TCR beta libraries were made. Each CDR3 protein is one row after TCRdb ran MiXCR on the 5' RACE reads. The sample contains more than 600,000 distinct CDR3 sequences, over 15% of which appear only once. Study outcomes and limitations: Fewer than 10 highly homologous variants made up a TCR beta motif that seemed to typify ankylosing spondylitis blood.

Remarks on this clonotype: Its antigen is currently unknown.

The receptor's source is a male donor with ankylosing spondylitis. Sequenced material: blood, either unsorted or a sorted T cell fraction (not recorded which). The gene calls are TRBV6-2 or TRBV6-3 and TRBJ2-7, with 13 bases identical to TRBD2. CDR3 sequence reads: CASIRQLLGGLAGRSSSYEQYF. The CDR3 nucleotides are TGTGCCAGCATCCGTCAGCTACTCGGGGGACTAGCGGGGAGAAGCTCCTCCTACGAGCAGTACTTC.